The T cell receptor beta chain described here comes from a study of shared clonotypes between healthy human individuals (dated by TCRdb to the early 2020s). Background on the whole study: Three men and a couple of women, aged 18 to 49 years, made up the cohort. Between about 0.94 and 10 billion PBMCs per donor were obtained by leukapheresis. To estimate repertoire size and how much clonotype sharing occurs between individuals, the study deeply sequenced the blood TCR repertoires of roughly 5 healthy adults. For each donor, CD4 naive and CD4 memory were each run on three plates, CD8 naive on two plates, and CD8 memory on one plate. To increase sequencing depth and limit assay-specific biases, different laboratories used diverse techniques to prepare libraries and sequence TCR repertoires.

Reading from cysteine to phenylalanine, the CDR3 counts 14 amino acids. Just CDR3 DNA is preserved here, 42 bases in frame from base 1. CDR1 and CDR2, looked up from the germline V gene, are SGHRS and YFSETQ. Cut back by 0 bases and 3 bases, the V and J ends lie 9 bases apart. TCR CDR3 regions were amplified from genomic DNA by multiplex PCR using the deep immunoSEQ assay. Extracted genomic DNA from each cell subset was distributed evenly across all wells of several immunoSEQ 96-well plates, and each plate was treated as a replicate. For sorted subsets, each replicate PCR was loaded with approximately 190 ng genomic DNA, equivalent to about 30,000 T cell genomes. The purified libraries were quantified using a Qubit 3.0 fluorometer, sized with a Bioanalyzer 2100, and then quantified again using the KAPA Library Quantification kit. Every immunoSEQ 96-well plate was sequenced on a separate single-read 150-cycle Illumina NextSeq 550 flow cell. Per the authors' processing: Because the immunoSEQ output held only junctional sequences and lacked quality scores, the filtering could not match the filtering applied to full-length reads. Sequences were annotated with PyIR, a Python wrapper for IgBLAST v1.9, using IMGT germline references to assign V/J genes and CDR3. Reads were removed for weak V/J assignments (E-value above 1e-6), missing CDR3, stop codons, out-of-frame junctions, or ambiguous translated residues. A V3J clonotype was defined by an identical inferred V gene, J gene, and CDR3 amino acid sequence. Percentage overlap between repertoires was calculated by dividing the number of shared unique clonotypes by the size of the smaller repertoire. RTK rarefaction, the Chao1 estimator, and Recon v2.1 estimates of unobserved clonotypes were used to assess repertoire richness. Generation probabilities were computed with OLGA for all TCRbeta clonotypes obtained by the gDNA method from a handful of donors. TCRdb re-hosts the immuneACCESS table, in-frame sequences only. Its copies lack some clones; in the studies checked, an unresolved V gene accounts for under half of them, and the cause for the rest is not known. V and J calls and clone size are copied from that table; D and trimming were computed from the DNA. For this sample there are around 700,000 clones; under 80% appear just once. The ten most abundant clones make up over 1.5% of the sample.

The paper as a whole reports these results and caveats: About 4.5% of naive CD4, roughly 3.5% of naive CD8, 2% to 2.5% of memory CD4, and about 0.4% of memory CD8 clonotypes were shared across a handful of donors. Estimated clonotype richness was generally larger for naive than for memory subsets. Because the study included a small number of donors, the genetic and exposure-history diversity represented was limited. Sampling was restricted to blood, and TCR repertoires in tissues likely differ from the TCR repertoires found in blood. Pairwise subsampling led to the expectation that sequencing depth would affect the degree of clonotype sharing among donors. Clonotypes shared by all four sorted-subset donors showed higher generation probabilities than non-shared clonotypes. Incomplete sequencing was indicated by rarefaction of sorted-subset datasets, despite the large sequencing depth.

The donors were healthy, HIV-negative adults with no recently reported acute infections or vaccinations. Every donor was a Caucasian adult residing in Nashville, Tennessee, USA. Magnetic negative selection was used to enrich CD4+ T cells, after which naive cells were positively selected on CD45RA and the negative fraction became the memory subset. After blood collection by leukapheresis, PBMCs were isolated using Ficoll-Histopaque density gradient centrifugation and then cryopreserved in the vapor phase of liquid nitrogen. Analytical flow cytometry was used to check the purity and quantity of every magnetically sorted T cell population. Genomic DNA was isolated from each sorted fraction and quantified by UV absorbance on a Nanodrop 2000c. This clone appeared a single time. The antigen it recognizes is unknown. No base-level quality is on record; no much larger clone is a single base apart.

Sequences were obtained from memory CD4+ T cells sorted from blood. The label giving this sample's cell subset or site can be read as: CD45RA-negative fraction. The rearranged segments are TRBV5-1 and TRBJ1-2, with the identity of the D gene unclear. The TCR was taken from a woman in her thirties in good health. For the CDR3, the sequence is CASSLDGEDYGYTF. The sequenced DNA is TGCGCCAGCAGCTTGGATGGGGAGGACTATGGCTACACCTTC.